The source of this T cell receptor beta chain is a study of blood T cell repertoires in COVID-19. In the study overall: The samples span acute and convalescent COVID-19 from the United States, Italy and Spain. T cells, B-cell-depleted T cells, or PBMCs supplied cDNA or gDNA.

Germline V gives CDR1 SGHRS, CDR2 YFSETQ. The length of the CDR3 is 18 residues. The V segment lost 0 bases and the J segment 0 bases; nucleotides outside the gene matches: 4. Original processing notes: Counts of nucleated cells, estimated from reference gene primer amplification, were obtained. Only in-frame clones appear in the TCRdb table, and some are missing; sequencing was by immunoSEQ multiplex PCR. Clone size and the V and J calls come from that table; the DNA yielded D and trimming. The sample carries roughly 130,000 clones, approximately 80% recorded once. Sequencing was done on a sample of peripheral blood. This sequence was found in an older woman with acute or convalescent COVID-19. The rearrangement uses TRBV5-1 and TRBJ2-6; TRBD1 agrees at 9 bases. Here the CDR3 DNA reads TGCGCCAGCAGCTTGGGGACAGGGGCGAACTCTGGGGCCAACGTCCTGACTTTC. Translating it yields CASSLGTGANSGANVLTF.